Reported below is one TCR beta chain. What it binds is unknown. In making TCR beta libraries, quantitative 5'-RACE with molecular barcodes was used. MiXCR was run by TCRdb on the 5' RACE reads, yielding one entry per CDR3 protein. The sample lists hundreds of thousands of distinct CDR3 sequences, approximately 12% occurring once. The sample is drawn from a study of CD8 T cells in ankylosing spondylitis. Study-wide findings and caveats: Characteristic of ankylosing spondylitis blood, it appeared, was a TCR beta motif comprising fewer than 10 highly homologous variants. Disease-linked clones reportedly showed significant enrichment in matched ankylosing spondylitis synovial fluid. Reactive arthritis synovial fluid and blood previously showed some of these motif variants.

This clonotype originated in a male donor with ankylosing spondylitis. The material sequenced was blood, either unsorted or a sorted T cell fraction (not recorded which).

The CDR3 nucleotides read TGCAGTGCTCCCCGACAGGGGGCGGACACTGAAGCTTTCTTT. Translation: CSAPRQGADTEAFF. This sequence joins TRBV20-1 and TRBJ1-1, with TRBD1 identical over 10 bases. This CDR3 contains 14 residues. Trimming at V came to 5 bases and at J to 3 bases, leaving 6 bases not matched to a gene. Per the germline V gene, CDR1 is DFQATT and CDR2 is SNEGSKA (reference sequence).